Here is one T cell receptor (beta chain) with its context. This entry comes from a study of blood T cell repertoires in COVID-19. Data came from immunoSEQ multiplex PCR; TCRdb stores just in-frame clones and leaves some out. The repertoire holds 350,000 or so clones, with under 95% as singletons. Trimming cost V 5 bases and J 5 bases, with 12 bases left between them. This CDR3 has 14 residues. The germline V gene encodes CDR1 MDHEN and CDR2 SYDVKM. The chain combines TRBV28 with TRBJ2-2; tentatively, D is TRBD2 (5 bases). The sequenced sample consisted of PBMCs or T cells enriched from blood (not recorded which). This clonotype was obtained from a woman under 40 who had recovered from COVID-19. The CDR3 region has the DNA TGTGCCAGCAGTGTGAGGGTTCGGACCGGGGAGCTGTTTTTT. Amino acid sequence: CASSVRVRTGELFF.